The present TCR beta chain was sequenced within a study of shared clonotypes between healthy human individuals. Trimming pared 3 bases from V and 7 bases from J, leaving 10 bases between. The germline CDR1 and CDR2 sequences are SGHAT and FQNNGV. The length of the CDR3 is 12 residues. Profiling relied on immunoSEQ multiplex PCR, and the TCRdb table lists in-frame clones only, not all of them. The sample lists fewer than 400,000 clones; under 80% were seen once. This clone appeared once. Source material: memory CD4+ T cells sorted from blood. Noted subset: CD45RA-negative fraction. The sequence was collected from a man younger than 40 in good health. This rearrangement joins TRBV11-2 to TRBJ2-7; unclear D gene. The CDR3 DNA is TGTGCCAGCAGCTTTTACAGTTTGGAGCAGTACTTC. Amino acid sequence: CASSFYSLEQYF.